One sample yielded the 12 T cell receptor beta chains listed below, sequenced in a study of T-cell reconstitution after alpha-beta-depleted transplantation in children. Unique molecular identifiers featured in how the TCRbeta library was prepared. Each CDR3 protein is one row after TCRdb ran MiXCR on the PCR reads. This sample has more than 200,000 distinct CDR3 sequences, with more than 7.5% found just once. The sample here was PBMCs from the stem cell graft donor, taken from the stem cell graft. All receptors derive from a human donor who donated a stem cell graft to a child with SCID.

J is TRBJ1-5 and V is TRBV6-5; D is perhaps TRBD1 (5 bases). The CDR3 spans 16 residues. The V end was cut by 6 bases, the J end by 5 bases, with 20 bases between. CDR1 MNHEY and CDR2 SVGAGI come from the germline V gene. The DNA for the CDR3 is TGTGCCAGCAGATCTCGTGGGCAGGGCGGGTATCAGCCCCAGCATTTT. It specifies CASRSRGQGGYQPQHF.

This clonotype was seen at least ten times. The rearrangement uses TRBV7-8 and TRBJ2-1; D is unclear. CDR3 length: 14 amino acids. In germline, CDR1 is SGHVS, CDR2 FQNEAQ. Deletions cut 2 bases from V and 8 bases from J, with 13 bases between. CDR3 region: CASSLRHEVYEQFF. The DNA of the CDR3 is TGTGCCAGCAGCTTACGTCACGAGGTCTATGAGCAGTTCTTC.

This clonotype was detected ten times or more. For the CDR3, the DNA is TGTGCCAGCAGCGGACTAGCACATACCTACAATGAGCAGTTCTTC. Translation gives CASSGLAHTYNEQFF. This chain connects TRBV12-3 or TRBV12-4 to TRBJ2-1; 8 bases agree with TRBD2. The CDR3 is made up of 15 amino acids. The V and J ends lost 6 bases and 2 bases, in that order; junction bases with no gene match: 6.

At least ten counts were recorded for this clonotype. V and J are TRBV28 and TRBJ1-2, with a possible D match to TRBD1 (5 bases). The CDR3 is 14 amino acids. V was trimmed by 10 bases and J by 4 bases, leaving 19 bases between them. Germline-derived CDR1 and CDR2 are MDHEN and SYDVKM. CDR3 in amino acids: CATFNAQGSYGYTF. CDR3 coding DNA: TGTGCCACCTTTAATGCCCAGGGAAGCTATGGCTACACCTTC.

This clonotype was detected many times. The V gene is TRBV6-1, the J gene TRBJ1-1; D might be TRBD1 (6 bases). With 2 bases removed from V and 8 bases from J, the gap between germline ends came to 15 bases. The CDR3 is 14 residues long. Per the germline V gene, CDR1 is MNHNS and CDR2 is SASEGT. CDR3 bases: TGTGCCAGCAGTGAAAAGGGGGAAGCAGGGGAAGCTTTCTTT. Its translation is CASSEKGEAGEAFF.

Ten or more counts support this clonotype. The CDR3 DNA reads TGTGCCAGCAGCGCAAGCAGGGTGGGGAATCAGCCCCAGCATTTT. This sequence encodes CASSASRVGNQPQHF. V is TRBV6-1 and J is TRBJ1-5, with D perhaps matching TRBD1 (5 bases). Trimming removed 6 bases at V and 4 bases at J, with 16 bases between. Germline CDR1 is MNHNS and CDR2 is SASEGT. There are 15 residues in the CDR3.

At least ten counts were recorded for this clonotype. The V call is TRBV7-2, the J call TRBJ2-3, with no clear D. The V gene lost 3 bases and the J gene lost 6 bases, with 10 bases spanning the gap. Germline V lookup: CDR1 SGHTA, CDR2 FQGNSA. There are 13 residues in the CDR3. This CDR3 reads CASSFTHSDTQYF. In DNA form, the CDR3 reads TGTGCCAGCAGCTTCACCCACAGTGATACGCAGTATTTT.

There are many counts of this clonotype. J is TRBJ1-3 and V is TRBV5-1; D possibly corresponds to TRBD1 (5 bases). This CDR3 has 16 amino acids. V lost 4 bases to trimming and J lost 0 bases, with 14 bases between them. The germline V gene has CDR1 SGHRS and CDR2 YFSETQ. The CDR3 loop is CASSMGPRNSGNTIYF. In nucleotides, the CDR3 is TGCGCCAGCAGCATGGGACCGAGAAACTCTGGAAACACCATATATTTT.

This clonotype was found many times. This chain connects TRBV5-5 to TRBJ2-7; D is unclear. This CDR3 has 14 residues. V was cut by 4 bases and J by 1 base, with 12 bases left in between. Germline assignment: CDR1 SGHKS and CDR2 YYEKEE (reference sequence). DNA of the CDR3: TGTGCCAGCAGCCCAATACCAGGATCCTACGAGCAGTACTTC. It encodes CASSPIPGSYEQYF.

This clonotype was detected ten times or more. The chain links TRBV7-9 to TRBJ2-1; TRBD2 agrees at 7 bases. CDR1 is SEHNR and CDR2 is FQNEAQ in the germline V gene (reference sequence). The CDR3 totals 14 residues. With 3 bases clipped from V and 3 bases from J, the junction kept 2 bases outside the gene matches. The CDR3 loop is CASSFGGNYNEQFF. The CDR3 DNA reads TGTGCCAGCAGCTTCGGGGGGAACTACAATGAGCAGTTCTTC. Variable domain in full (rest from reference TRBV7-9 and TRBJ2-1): DTGVSQNPRHKITKRGQNVTFRCDPISEHNRLYWYRQTLGQGPEFLTYFQNEAQLEKSRLLSDRFSAERPKGSFSTLEIQRTEQGDSAMYLCASSFGGNYNEQFFGPGTRLTVL.

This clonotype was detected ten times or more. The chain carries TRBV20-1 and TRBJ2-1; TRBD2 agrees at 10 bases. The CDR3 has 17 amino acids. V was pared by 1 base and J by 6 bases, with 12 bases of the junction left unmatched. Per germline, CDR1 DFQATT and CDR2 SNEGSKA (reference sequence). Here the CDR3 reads CSARGSAGGLGGNEQFF. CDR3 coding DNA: TGCAGTGCTAGAGGCTCAGCGGGGGGGCTGGGTGGCAATGAGCAGTTCTTC.

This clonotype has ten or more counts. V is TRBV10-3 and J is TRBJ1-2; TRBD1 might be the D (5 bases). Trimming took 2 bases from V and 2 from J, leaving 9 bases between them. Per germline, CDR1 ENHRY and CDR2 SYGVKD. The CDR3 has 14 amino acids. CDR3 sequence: CAISEDGGNYGYTF. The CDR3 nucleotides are TGTGCCATCAGTGAGGACGGGGGAAACTATGGCTACACCTTC.